Described below is a single T cell receptor beta chain sequence and its context. Antigen unknown. Use of 60 Vbeta and 13 Jbeta primers characterized the PCR. The protocol was immunoSEQ multiplex PCR, while the TCRdb copy is restricted to in-frame clones and leaves out a portion. This repertoire shows 150,000 to 200,000 clones, roughly 84% found once; its top ten account for around 2%. The sample belongs to a study of cytomegalovirus exposure and HLA in healthy donors. Whole-study results and caveats: Sequencing likely generated an artifact that appeared as a cluster of highly shared sequence variants. Most of the TCR beta V segments (in an earlier analysis) were productive either about 90% or about 30% of the time.

V gave up 5 bases and J gave up 0 bases; unmatched junction bases: 2. The germline V gene encodes CDR1 MRHNA and CDR2 SNTAGT. The CDR3 is 16 residues long. The genes are TRBV6-4 and TRBJ2-3; 13 bases agree with TRBD2. Sample: PBMCs. The sequence was collected from a man aged 18 to 29 in good health and CMV-seronegative. For the CDR3, the DNA is TGTGCCAGCAGTCCACTAGCGGGAGGGAGCACAGATACGCAGTATTTT. Its translation is CASSPLAGGSTDTQYF.